In its sample, the clone carrying this T cell receptor (beta chain) was seen a few times. The use of a sample-barcoded 5' primer and a J-beta primer mix characterized a second PCR of roughly 6 to 11 cycles. TCRdb re-called the 5' RACE reads with MiXCR, one entry per CDR3 protein. The sample includes around 710,000 distinct CDR3 sequences, around 46% of them seen just once. This entry belongs to a study of blood T cells in healthy people across ages. V dropped 1 base and J dropped 12; count of bases not matched to a gene: 8. CDR1 is LGHNA, CDR2 YSLEER, per germline. The CDR3 loop spans 14 amino acids. The sequence was obtained from a woman aged 55-70 years in good health. The chain carries TRBV4-3 and TRBJ2-1, with 8 bases aligning to TRBD2. The sequencing input was blood. The CDR3 is CASSQAGGISGQFF. CDR3 nucleotide sequence: TGCGCCAGCAGCCAAGCGGGAGGGATCAGCGGGCAGTTCTTC.